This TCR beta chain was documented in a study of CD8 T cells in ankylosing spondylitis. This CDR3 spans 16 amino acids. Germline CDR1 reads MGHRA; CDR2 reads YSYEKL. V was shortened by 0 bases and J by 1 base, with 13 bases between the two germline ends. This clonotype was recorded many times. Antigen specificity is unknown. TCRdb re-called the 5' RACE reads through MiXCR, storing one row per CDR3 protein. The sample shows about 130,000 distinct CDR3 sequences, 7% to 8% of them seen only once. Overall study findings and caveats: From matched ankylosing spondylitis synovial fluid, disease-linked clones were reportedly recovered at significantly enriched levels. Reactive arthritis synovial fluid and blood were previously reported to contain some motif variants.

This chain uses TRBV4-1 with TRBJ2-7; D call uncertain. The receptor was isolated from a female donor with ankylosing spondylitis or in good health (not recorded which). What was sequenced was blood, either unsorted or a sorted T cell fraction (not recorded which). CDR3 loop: CASSQDLLGPSYEQYF. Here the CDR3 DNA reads TGCGCCAGCAGCCAAGATCTATTAGGGCCATCCTACGAGCAGTACTTC.